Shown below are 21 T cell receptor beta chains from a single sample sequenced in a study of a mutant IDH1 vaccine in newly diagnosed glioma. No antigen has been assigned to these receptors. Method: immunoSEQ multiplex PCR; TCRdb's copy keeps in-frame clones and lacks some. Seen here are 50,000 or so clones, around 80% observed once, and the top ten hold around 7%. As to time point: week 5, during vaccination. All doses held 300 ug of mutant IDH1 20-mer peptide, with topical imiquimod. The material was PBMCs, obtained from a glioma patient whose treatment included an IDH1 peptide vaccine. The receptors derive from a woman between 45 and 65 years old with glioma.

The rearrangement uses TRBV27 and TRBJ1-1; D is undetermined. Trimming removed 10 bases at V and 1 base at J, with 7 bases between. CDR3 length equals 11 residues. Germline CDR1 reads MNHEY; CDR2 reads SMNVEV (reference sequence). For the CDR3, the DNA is TGTGCCATTAGACAGAACACTGAAGCTTTCTTT. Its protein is CAIRQNTEAFF.

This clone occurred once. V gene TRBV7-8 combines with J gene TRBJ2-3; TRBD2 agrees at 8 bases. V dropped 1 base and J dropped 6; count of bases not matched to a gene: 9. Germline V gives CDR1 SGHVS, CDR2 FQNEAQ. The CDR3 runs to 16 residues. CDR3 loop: CASSLDPRGDYDTQYF. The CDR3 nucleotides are TGTGCCAGCAGCTTAGATCCGCGGGGGGACTACGATACGCAGTATTTT.

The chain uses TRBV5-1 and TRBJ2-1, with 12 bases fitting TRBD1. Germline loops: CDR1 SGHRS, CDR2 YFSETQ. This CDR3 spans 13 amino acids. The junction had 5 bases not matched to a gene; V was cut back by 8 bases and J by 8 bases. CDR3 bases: TGCGCCAGTGGGACAGGGGGCAGGGATGAGCAGTTCTTC. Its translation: CASGTGGRDEQFF.

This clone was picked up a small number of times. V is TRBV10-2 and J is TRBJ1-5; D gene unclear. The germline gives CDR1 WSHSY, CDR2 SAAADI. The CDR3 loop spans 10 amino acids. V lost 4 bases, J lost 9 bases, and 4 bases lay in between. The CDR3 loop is CASSVRPQHF. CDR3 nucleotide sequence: TGCGCCAGCAGTGTTCGGCCCCAGCATTTT.

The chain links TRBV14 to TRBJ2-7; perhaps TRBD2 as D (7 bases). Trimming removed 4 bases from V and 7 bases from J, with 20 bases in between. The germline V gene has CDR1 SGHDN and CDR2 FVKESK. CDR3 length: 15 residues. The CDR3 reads CASSLSLRGGREQYF. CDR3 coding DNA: TGTGCCAGCAGCCTAAGTCTGAGGGGGGGTCGGGAGCAGTACTTC.

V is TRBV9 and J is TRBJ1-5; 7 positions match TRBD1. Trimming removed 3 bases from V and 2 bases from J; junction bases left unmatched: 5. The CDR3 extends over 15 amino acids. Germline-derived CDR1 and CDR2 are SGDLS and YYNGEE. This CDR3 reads CASSADREGNQPQHF. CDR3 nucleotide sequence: TGTGCCAGCAGCGCCGACAGGGAGGGCAATCAGCCCCAGCATTTT.

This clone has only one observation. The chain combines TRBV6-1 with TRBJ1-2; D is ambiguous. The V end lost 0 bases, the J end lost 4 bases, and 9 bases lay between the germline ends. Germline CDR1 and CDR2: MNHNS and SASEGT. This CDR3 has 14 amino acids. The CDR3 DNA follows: TGTGCCAGCAGTGAAGCAGGTGGTTTCTATGGCTACACCTTC. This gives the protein CASSEAGGFYGYTF.

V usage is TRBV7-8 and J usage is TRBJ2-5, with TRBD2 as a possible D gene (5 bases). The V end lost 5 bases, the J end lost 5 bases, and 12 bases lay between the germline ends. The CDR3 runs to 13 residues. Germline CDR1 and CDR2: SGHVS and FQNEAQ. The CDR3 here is CASSPSTGETQYF. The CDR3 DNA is TGTGCCAGCAGCCCATCGACGGGGGAGACCCAGTACTTC.

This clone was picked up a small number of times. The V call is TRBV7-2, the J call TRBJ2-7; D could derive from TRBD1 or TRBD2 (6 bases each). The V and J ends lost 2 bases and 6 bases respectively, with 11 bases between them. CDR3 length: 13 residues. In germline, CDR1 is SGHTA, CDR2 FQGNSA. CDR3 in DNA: TGTGCCAGCAGCTTATTCGGAGGGGGCGAGCAGTACTTC. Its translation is CASSLFGGGEQYF.

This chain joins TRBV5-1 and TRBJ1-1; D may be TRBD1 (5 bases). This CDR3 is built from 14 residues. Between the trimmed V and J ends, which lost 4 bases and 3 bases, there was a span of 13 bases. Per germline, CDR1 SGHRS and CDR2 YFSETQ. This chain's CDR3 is CASSPGPGDTEAFF. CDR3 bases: TGCGCCAGCAGCCCCGGGCCGGGGGACACTGAAGCTTTCTTT.

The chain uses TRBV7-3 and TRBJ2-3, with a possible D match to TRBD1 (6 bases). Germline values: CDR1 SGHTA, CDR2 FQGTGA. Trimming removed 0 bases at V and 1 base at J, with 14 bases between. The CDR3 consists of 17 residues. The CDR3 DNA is TGTGCCAGCAGCTTAACCACTACAGGGCTCGGCACAGATACGCAGTATTTT. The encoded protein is CASSLTTTGLGTDTQYF.

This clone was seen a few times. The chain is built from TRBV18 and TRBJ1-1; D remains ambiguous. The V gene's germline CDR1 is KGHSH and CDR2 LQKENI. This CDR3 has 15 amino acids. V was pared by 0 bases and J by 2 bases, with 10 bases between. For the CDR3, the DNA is TGTGCCAGCTCACCACCGAAGGGAGGAAACACTGAAGCTTTCTTT. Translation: CASSPPKGGNTEAFF.

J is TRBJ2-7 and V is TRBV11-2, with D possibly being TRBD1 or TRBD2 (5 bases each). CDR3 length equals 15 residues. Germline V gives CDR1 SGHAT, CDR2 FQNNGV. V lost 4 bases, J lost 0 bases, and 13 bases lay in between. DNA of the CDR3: TGTGCCAGCAGCTACCGAAGTGGGGGCTCCTACGAGCAGTACTTC. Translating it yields CASSYRSGGSYEQYF.

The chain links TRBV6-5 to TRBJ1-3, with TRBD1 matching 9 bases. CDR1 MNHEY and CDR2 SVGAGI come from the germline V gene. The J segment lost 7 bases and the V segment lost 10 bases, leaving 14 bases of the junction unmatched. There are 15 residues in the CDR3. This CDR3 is CANDSGQGSVNTIYF. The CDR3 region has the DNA TGTGCCAACGATTCGGGACAGGGTTCCGTGAACACCATATATTTT.

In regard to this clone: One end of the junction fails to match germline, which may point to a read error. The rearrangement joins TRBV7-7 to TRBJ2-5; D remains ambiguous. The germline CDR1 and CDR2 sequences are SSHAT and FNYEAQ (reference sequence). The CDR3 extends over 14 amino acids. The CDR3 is CASSLEAVQETQYF. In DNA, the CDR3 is TGTGCTAGCAGCTTAGAGGCAGTCCAAGAGACCCAGTACTTC.

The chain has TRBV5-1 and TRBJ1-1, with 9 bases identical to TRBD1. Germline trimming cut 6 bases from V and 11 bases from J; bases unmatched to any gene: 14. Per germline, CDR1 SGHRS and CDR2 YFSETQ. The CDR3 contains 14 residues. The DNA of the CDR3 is TGCGCCAGCACCGCCGGGACAGGGCGCCTGTTTGCTTTCTTT. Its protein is CASTAGTGRLFAFF.

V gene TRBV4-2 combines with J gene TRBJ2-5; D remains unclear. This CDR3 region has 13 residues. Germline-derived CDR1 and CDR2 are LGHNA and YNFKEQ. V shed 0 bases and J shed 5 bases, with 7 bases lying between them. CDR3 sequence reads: CASSQDLRETQYF. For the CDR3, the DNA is TGTGCCAGCAGCCAAGACCTACGGGAGACCCAGTACTTC.

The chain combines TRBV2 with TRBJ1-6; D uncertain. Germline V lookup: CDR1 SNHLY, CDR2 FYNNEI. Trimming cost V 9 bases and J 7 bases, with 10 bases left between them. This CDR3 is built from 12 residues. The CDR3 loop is CARRAANSPLHF. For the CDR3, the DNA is TGTGCCAGGCGGGCCGCAAATTCACCCCTCCACTTT.

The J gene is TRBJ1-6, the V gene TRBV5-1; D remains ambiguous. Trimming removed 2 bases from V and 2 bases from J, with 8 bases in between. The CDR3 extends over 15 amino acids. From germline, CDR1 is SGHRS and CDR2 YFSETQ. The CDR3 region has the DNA TGCGCCAGCAGCTTCGACGGGGCCTATAATTCACCCCTCCACTTT. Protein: CASSFDGAYNSPLHF.

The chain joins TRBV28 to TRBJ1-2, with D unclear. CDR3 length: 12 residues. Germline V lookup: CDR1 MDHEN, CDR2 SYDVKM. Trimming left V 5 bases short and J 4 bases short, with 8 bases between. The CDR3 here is CASSPPAYGYTF. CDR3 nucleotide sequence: TGTGCCAGCAGTCCTCCCGCCTATGGCTACACCTTC.

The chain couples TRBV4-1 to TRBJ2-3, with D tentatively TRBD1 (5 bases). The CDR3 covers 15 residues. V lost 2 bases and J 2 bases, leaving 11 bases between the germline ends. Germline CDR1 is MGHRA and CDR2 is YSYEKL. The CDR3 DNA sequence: TGCGCCAGCAGCCAACAGGGCGCGAACACAGATACGCAGTATTTT. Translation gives CASSQQGANTDTQYF.